This TCR beta chain was observed in a study of blood T cell repertoires in COVID-19. Study information: Spain, Italy and the United States supplied samples that represented acute and convalescent COVID-19.

Germline trimming cut 4 bases from V and 3 bases from J; bases unmatched to any gene: 8. CDR1 is LGHNA, CDR2 YSLEER, per germline. CDR3 length equals 16 residues. This table comes from immunoSEQ multiplex PCR, and its TCRdb copy is limited to in-frame clones, with some not included. Of 130,000 to 150,000 clones in the sample, 84% were seen once. Remarks on this clone: At the DNA level, this CDR3 is encoded by other sequences in the same sample as well.

The sample consisted of peripheral blood. This TCR derives from a man in his sixties with active or convalescent COVID-19. This chain connects TRBV4-3 to TRBJ1-2; 10 bases are a match to TRBD1. CDR3 amino acids: CASSPRPGTGDYGYTF. Here the CDR3 DNA reads TGCGCCAGCAGCCCTCGTCCCGGGACAGGGGACTATGGCTACACCTTC.